A selection of T cell receptor beta chains follows, all from one sample in a study of CD8+ T cells in alopecia areata. Profiled with immunoSEQ multiplex PCR; TCRdb holds only in-frame clones, not every one. The data show about 42,000 clones, with about nine tenths seen just once and 18% held by the top ten. Sample: CD8+ T cells sorted from blood, taken at week 24, from a patient treated with tofacitinib. These receptors were taken from a human donor with alopecia areata. Each CDR3 is given with its conserved first and last residue. A D gene is named only where the DNA matches it firmly. Size values are once, few and many counts, or a class for expanded clones, and some rows have none.

TRBJ2-7 | TRBV5-5 | NA | NA | CASSFVQDAYEQYF | TGTGCCAGCAGCTTCGTACAGGATGCCTACGAGCAGTACTTC
TRBJ2-1 | TRBV5-4 | NA | NA | CASSWRGASNNEQFF | TGTGCCAGCAGCTGGAGGGGGGCGAGTAACAATGAGCAGTTCTTC
TRBJ2-7 | TRBV28 | NA | NA | CASSNPGLLRSYEQYF | TGTGCCAGCAGTAATCCGGGACTCCTCAGGAGCTACGAGCAGTACTTC
TRBJ2-2 | TRBV25-1 | NA | TRBD2 | CASSLGGDTGELFF | TGTGCCAGCAGCCTGGGAGGGGACACCGGGGAGCTGTTTTTT
TRBJ2-2 | TRBV4-2 | NA | NA | CASSLNTGELFF | TGTGCCAGCAGCCTGAACACCGGGGAGCTGTTTTTT
TRBJ2-5 | TRBV7-9 | NA | TRBD1 | CASSFSGTGGETQYF | TGTGCCAGCAGCTTCTCCGGGACAGGGGGAGAGACCCAGTACTTC
TRBJ1-3 | TRBV7-8 | NA | NA | CASSLDETGAHSGNTIYF | TGTGCCAGCAGCTTAGACGAAACAGGCGCCCACTCTGGAAACACCATATATTTT
TRBJ2-7 | TRBV6-6 | NA | TRBD2 | CASSFGTSGGYEQYF | TGTGCCAGCAGTTTCGGGACTAGCGGGGGGTATGAGCAGTACTTC
TRBJ2-7 | TRBV5-6 | NA | TRBD2 | CASSLGGSGGSYEQYF | TGTGCCAGCAGCTTGGGTGGGAGCGGGGGCTCCTACGAGCAGTACTTC
TRBJ1-2 | TRBV7-2 | NA | NA | CASSPDPGISNYGYTF | TGTGCCAGCAGCCCTGATCCGGGGATATCTAACTATGGCTACACCTTC
TRBJ1-2 | TRBV6-5 | NA | TRBD1 | CASSSQGAKVYGYTF | TGTGCCAGCAGCTCGCAGGGGGCGAAGGTCTATGGCTACACCTTC
TRBJ2-7 | TRBV6-1 | NA | NA | CASSDNGRYEQYF | TGTGCCAGCAGTGACAACGGGCGGTACGAGCAGTACTTC
TRBJ2-1 | TRBV19 | NA | NA | CASSIGGDVNEQFF | TGTGCCAGTAGTATAGGCGGGGACGTAAATGAGCAGTTCTTC
TRBJ2-1 | TRBV4-3 | NA | TRBD1 | CASSQGTGIGGETNEQFF | TGCGCCAGCAGCCAAGGGACAGGTATAGGAGGAGAAACCAATGAGCAGTTCTTC
TRBJ2-2 | TRBV5-1 | once | NA | CASSLAPAGELFF | TGCGCCAGCAGCTTGGCTCCCGCCGGGGAGCTGTTTTTT
TRBJ2-7 | TRBV7-9 | NA | TRBD2 | CASSPAGREGYSYEQYF | TGTGCCAGCAGCCCAGCGGGCAGGGAGGGGTACTCCTACGAGCAGTACTTC
TRBJ2-1 | TRBV10-2 | NA | NA | CASSETPYNEQFF | TGCGCCAGCAGTGAAACCCCCTACAATGAGCAGTTCTTC
TRBJ2-1 | TRBV7-8 | NA | NA | CASSLTTTSSYNEQFF | TGTGCCAGCAGCTTGACTACCACGAGCTCCTACAATGAGCAGTTCTTC
TRBJ2-3 | TRBV29-1 | once | NA | CSTITDTQYF | TGCAGCACTATAACAGATACGCAGTATTTT
TRBJ2-3 | TRBV25-1 | once | NA | CASIGSTDTQYF | TGTGCCAGCATTGGTAGCACAGATACGCAGTATTTT
TRBJ2-3 | TRBV13 | NA | NA | CASRGGGPDTQYF | TGTGCCAGCCGAGGGGGGGGCCCAGATACGCAGTATTTT
TRBJ2-7 | TRBV27 | NA | NA | CASNKQGIYEQYF | TGTGCCAGCAACAAACAGGGCATCTACGAGCAGTACTTC